The 32 T cell receptor beta chains in this list originate from one sample, sequenced in a study of blood T cell repertoires in COVID-19. The protocol was immunoSEQ multiplex PCR, while the TCRdb copy is restricted to in-frame clones and leaves out a portion. Among tens of thousands of clones, more than 65% were seen once, and the ten largest hold around 9.4%. The specimen was peripheral blood. The source is a woman between 65 and 79 years old with acute or convalescent COVID-19.

This clone has a handful of counts. The gene calls are TRBV10-1 and TRBJ2-4; 8 bases map to TRBD1. V shed 11 bases, J shed 1 base, and the junction held 4 bases outside the gene matches. CDR3 length equals 13 residues. The germline V gene has CDR1 WNHNN and CDR2 SYGVQD (reference sequence). Written as DNA, the CDR3 is TGCGCCTCGACAGGGGCGGCCAAAAACATTCAGTACTTC. Its translation is CASTGAAKNIQYF.

The V gene is TRBV6-2 or TRBV6-3, the J gene TRBJ1-2; TRBD1 might be the D (5 bases). Germline CDR1 and CDR2: MNHEY and SVGEGT. The CDR3 length is 13 residues. The V end lost 6 bases, the J end lost 4 bases, and 12 bases lay between the germline ends. CDR3 protein: CASSAFGGYGYTF. CDR3 nucleotides: TGTGCCAGCAGCGCGTTCGGGGGCTATGGCTACACCTTC.

The chain joins TRBV2 to TRBJ1-2; 12 positions match TRBD1. The CDR3 runs to 14 residues. Germline CDR1 and CDR2: SNHLY and FYNNEI. The V and J ends lost 8 bases and 3 bases, in that order; junction bases with no gene match: 4. The CDR3 DNA is TGTGCCAGCTGGGACAGGGGGCTCGACTATGGCTACACCTTC. Amino acids: CASWDRGLDYGYTF.

This clone was seen a single time. The V gene is TRBV2, the J gene TRBJ2-3; 10 positions match TRBD2. The germline gives CDR1 SNHLY, CDR2 FYNNEI. The CDR3 length is 17 residues. The ends lost 5 bases at V and 2 bases at J; junction bases unmatched: 10. The CDR3 region is CASSTQKREGPTDTQYF. CDR3 DNA sequence: TGTGCCAGCAGTACTCAGAAGCGGGAGGGCCCCACAGATACGCAGTATTTT.

V usage is TRBV4-1 and J usage is TRBJ2-2; 10 bases are a match to TRBD2. The CDR3 contains 17 residues. V trimming: 3 bases; J trimming: 1 base; junction bases outside the gene matches: 5. CDR1 MGHRA and CDR2 YSYEKL come from the germline V gene. CDR3 amino acids: CASSHPASGGNTGELFF. The DNA of the CDR3 is TGCGCCAGCAGCCACCCTGCTAGCGGGGGGAACACCGGGGAGCTGTTTTTT.

The chain has TRBV2 and TRBJ2-5, with D maybe TRBD2 (5 bases). CDR1 is SNHLY, CDR2 FYNNEI, per germline. CDR3 length: 13 amino acids. V gave up 3 bases and J gave up 7 bases, with 12 bases separating them. The CDR3, as DNA: TGTGCCAGCAGTGAGACGGCCGGAGGGACCCAGTACTTC. As protein: CASSETAGGTQYF.

The genes are TRBV20-1 and TRBJ2-7, with TRBD2 as a possible D gene (6 bases). Germline loops: CDR1 DFQATT, CDR2 SNEGSKA (reference sequence). CDR3 length: 11 amino acids. Deletions cut 3 bases from V and 6 bases from J, with 9 bases between. The CDR3 here is CSARRDSEQYF. CDR3 in DNA: TGCAGTGCTAGGCGGGATAGCGAGCAGTACTTC.

The chain links TRBV6-4 to TRBJ2-3; TRBD2 aligns across 9 bases. The V and J ends lost 0 bases and 6 bases, in that order; junction bases with no gene match: 4. The CDR3 has 15 amino acids. Germline CDR1 reads MRHNA; CDR2 reads SNTAGT. CDR3 bases: TGTGCCAGCAGTGACTCAGCGGGAGGAAGTGATACGCAGTATTTT. This codes for CASSDSAGGSDTQYF.

This sequence joins TRBV6-6 and TRBJ2-6, with D possibly TRBD2 on 5 matching bases. The CDR3 runs 14 residues. The germline V gene has CDR1 MNHNY and CDR2 SVGAGI (reference sequence). The V gene lost 2 bases and the J gene lost 3 bases, with 5 bases spanning the gap. Here the CDR3 DNA reads TGTGCCAGCAGTTACCGGGATGGGGCCAACGTCCTGACTTTC. Translation: CASSYRDGANVLTF.

A remark on this clone: A junction boundary mismatches the germline segment, possibly from a read error. This chain uses TRBV7-7 with TRBJ2-3, with D perhaps matching TRBD1 (6 bases). The germline V gene has CDR1 SSHAT and CDR2 FNYEAQ (reference sequence). This CDR3 contains 15 residues. This chain's CDR3 is CASSLTGSLTDTQYF. The CDR3, as DNA: TGTGCTAGCAGCCTAACAGGGTCCCTCACAGATACGCAGTATTTT.

This clone was counted between two and nine times. The chain links TRBV5-1 to TRBJ2-7, with TRBD2 identical over 11 bases. The germline gives CDR1 SGHRS, CDR2 YFSETQ. J gave up 1 base and V 3 bases, and 3 bases lay outside the gene matches. CDR3 length: 15 residues. CDR3 coding DNA: TGCGCCAGCAGCTCTAGCGGGGGGCTTTCCTACGAGCAGTACTTC. Its protein product is CASSSSGGLSYEQYF.

This chain connects TRBV10-1 to TRBJ2-7; the D gene is possibly TRBD2 (6 bases). V shed 3 bases and J shed 3 bases, with 12 bases lying between them. Per the germline V gene, CDR1 is WNHNN and CDR2 is SYGVQD (reference sequence). This CDR3 spans 14 amino acids. The CDR3 DNA reads TGCGCCAGCAGTGACGGAGGGGTGGGCTACGAGCAGTACTTC. Translation gives CASSDGGVGYEQYF.

This sequence joins TRBV6-5 and TRBJ1-4, with TRBD1 matching over 8 bases. The V gene end was trimmed by 7 bases and the J gene end by 4 bases; junction bases not matched to a gene: 5. There are 14 residues in the CDR3. Germline V gene sequence: CDR1 MNHEY, CDR2 SVGAGI. DNA of the CDR3: TGTGCCAGCAAGAGGGACAGGCTTAATGAAAAACTGTTTTTT. It codes for CASKRDRLNEKLFF.

The rearrangement joins TRBV3-1 (or the pseudogene TRBV3-2) to TRBJ2-1; 11 bases map to TRBD2. CDR3 length: 17 amino acids. Germline trimming cut 4 bases from V and 0 bases from J; bases unmatched to any gene: 5. Germline CDR1 and CDR2: LGHDT and YNNKEL (reference sequence). As DNA, the CDR3 is TGTGCCAGCAGCCGCACACTAGCGGGGGACTCCTACAATGAGCAGTTCTTC. Its translation: CASSRTLAGDSYNEQFF.

The rearrangement uses TRBV9 and TRBJ2-6; D might be TRBD1 (6 bases). CDR1 and CDR2 (germline): SGDLS, YYNGEE. With 0 bases removed from V and 0 bases from J, the gap between germline ends came to 13 bases. The CDR3 is 18 residues long. CDR3 coding DNA: TGTGCCAGCAGCGTAGACCTTTGGACAGACTCTGGGGCCAACGTCCTGACTTTC. It specifies CASSVDLWTDSGANVLTF.

The chain couples TRBV3-1 (or the pseudogene TRBV3-2) to TRBJ2-3; TRBD2 aligns across 7 bases. The trim removed 3 bases at V and 6 bases at J, leaving 9 bases unmatched. There are 15 residues in the CDR3. The germline V gene has CDR1 LGHDT and CDR2 YNNKEL (reference sequence). CDR3: CASSQRAGSGDTQYF. CDR3 nucleotide sequence: TGTGCCAGCAGCCAGCGAGCGGGGAGCGGGGATACGCAGTATTTT.

This clone came up once. This CDR3 is CASSQALAGGETQYF. CDR3 DNA sequence: TGCGCCAGCAGCCAAGCACTAGCGGGCGGAGAGACCCAGTACTTC. The chain links TRBV4-3 to TRBJ2-5; the match to TRBD2 covers 9 bases. CDR3 length: 15 residues. The ends lost 1 base at V and 4 bases at J; junction bases unmatched: 4. In germline, CDR1 is LGHNA, CDR2 YSLEER.

The rearrangement joins TRBV15 to TRBJ2-5, with a possible D match to TRBD1 (6 bases). CDR1 and CDR2 from the germline V gene are LNHNV and YYDKDF (reference sequence). Trimming cost V 6 bases and J 5 bases, with 16 bases left between them. The CDR3 runs 14 residues. CDR3 sequence: CATRARGGIETQYF. For the CDR3, the DNA is TGTGCCACCAGGGCTAGAGGGGGAATCGAGACCCAGTACTTC.

This chain connects TRBV2 to TRBJ2-3; TRBD2 might be the D (5 bases). Germline V lookup: CDR1 SNHLY, CDR2 FYNNEI. V lost 10 bases and J lost 2, with 16 bases in between. The CDR3 length is 14 residues. CDR3 DNA: TGTGCCACAGCCCTAGCCGGATACACAGATACGCAGTATTTT. Translation gives CATALAGYTDTQYF.

The chain has TRBV6-6 and TRBJ2-7; D is perhaps TRBD1 (5 bases). CDR1 is MNHNY, CDR2 SVGAGI, per germline (reference sequence). The CDR3 is 13 residues long. Between the trimmed V and J ends, which lost 6 bases and 2 bases, there was a span of 11 bases. The CDR3 sequence: CASRAGRAYEQYF. The CDR3 bases are TGTGCCAGCAGGGCAGGGCGAGCCTACGAGCAGTACTTC.

This sequence joins TRBV4-1 and TRBJ2-6, with D possibly matching TRBD1 (5 bases). Trimming took off 1 base at V and 2 bases at J, with 12 bases between the two ends. Germline values: CDR1 MGHRA, CDR2 YSYEKL. The CDR3 contains 17 residues. The CDR3 is CASSQVGQGAGANVLTF. In DNA, the CDR3 is TGCGCCAGCAGCCAAGTAGGACAAGGGGCTGGGGCCAACGTCCTGACTTTC.

This clone was counted between two and nine times. The chain employs TRBV7-2 and TRBJ2-7; unclear D gene. This CDR3 contains 13 residues. Trimming stripped 3 bases from V and 3 bases from J, with 9 bases between. Germline loops: CDR1 SGHTA, CDR2 FQGNSA. The CDR3 region has the DNA TGTGCCAGCAGCTTTAAACACCACTACGAGCAGTACTTC. This translates into CASSFKHHYEQYF.

The chain carries TRBV6-6 and TRBJ2-3; 7 bases are shared with TRBD2. V shed 6 bases, J shed 8 bases, and the junction held 8 bases outside the gene matches. The CDR3 sequence is 13 residues long. Per germline, CDR1 MNHNY and CDR2 SVGAGI (reference sequence). CDR3 loop: CASRGLAGGTQYF. The DNA of the CDR3 is TGTGCCAGCAGGGGGTTAGCGGGCGGTACGCAGTATTTT.

This clone was seen a few times. The V gene is TRBV11-2, the J gene TRBJ2-1; D might be TRBD1 (5 bases). This CDR3 is 17 amino acids long. CDR1 is SGHAT, CDR2 FQNNGV, per germline. Trimming removed 8 bases from V and 1 base from J, with 21 bases in between. As DNA, the CDR3 is TGTGCCAGCGAAAAAGGGGATTCCCTTTGGTCCTACAATGAGCAGTTCTTC. It translates to CASEKGDSLWSYNEQFF.

This clone has more than one count but fewer than ten. The J gene is TRBJ2-7, the V gene TRBV29-1; 8 nucleotides agree with TRBD1. V was clipped by 6 bases and J by 7 bases; unmatched bases: 8. The length of the CDR3 is 12 residues. The germline CDR1 and CDR2 sequences are SQVTM and ANQGSEA. Here the CDR3 reads CSVGQGAREQYF. For the CDR3, the DNA is TGCAGCGTCGGGCAGGGGGCTCGGGAGCAGTACTTC.

V gene TRBV2 combines with J gene TRBJ1-4; 8 bases align to TRBD1. The germline V gene has CDR1 SNHLY and CDR2 FYNNEI. There are 16 residues in the CDR3. V dropped 1 base and J dropped 8; count of bases not matched to a gene: 9. CDR3 nucleotides: TGTGCCAGCAGTGAAGATACCCAGGGGGCAGGCGAAAAACTGTTTTTT. It codes for CASSEDTQGAGEKLFF.

J is TRBJ1-4 and V is TRBV5-5; no clear D gene. The CDR3 runs to 15 residues. Trimming removed 0 bases at V and 8 bases at J, with 14 bases between. Germline CDR1 SGHKS, CDR2 YYEKEE (reference sequence). The CDR3 DNA follows: TGTGCCAGCAGCTTGGTGACGGGAGTACAAGAAAAACTGTTTTTT. As protein: CASSLVTGVQEKLFF.

The V gene is TRBV5-1, the J gene TRBJ1-1; possibly TRBD1 for D (6 bases). The CDR3 is 14 residues long. Trimming pared 2 bases from V and 3 bases from J, leaving 11 bases between. CDR1 and CDR2 (germline): SGHRS, YFSETQ. CDR3 residues: CASSFQQGDTEAFF. In nucleotides, the CDR3 is TGCGCCAGCAGCTTTCAACAGGGTGACACTGAAGCTTTCTTT. The full variable domain, with the rest looked up from reference TRBV5-1 and TRBJ1-1, is KAGVTQTPRYLIKTRGQQVTLSCSPISGHRSVSWYQQTPGQGLQFLFEYFSETQRNKGNFPGRFSGRQFSNSRSEMNVSTLELGDSALYLCASSFQQGDTEAFFGQGTRLTVV.

This clone was seen only a few times. The chain employs TRBV4-1 and TRBJ1-4; D might be TRBD1 (6 bases). V gave up 4 bases and J gave up 5 bases, with 11 bases separating them. This CDR3 comprises 14 residues. Germline values: CDR1 MGHRA, CDR2 YSYEKL. The CDR3 loop is CASSPVGGNEKLFF. CDR3 nucleotide sequence: TGCGCCAGCAGCCCGGTAGGGGGAAATGAAAAACTGTTTTTT.

The CDR3 is CASSLETGPIGNQPQHF. The CDR3 DNA reads as TGTGCCAGCAGCTTAGAGACAGGGCCGATCGGCAATCAGCCCCAGCATTTT. The J gene is TRBJ1-5, the V gene TRBV7-9; 7 nucleotides line up with TRBD1. This CDR3 region has 17 residues. Trimming cost V 1 base and J 2 bases; bases outside gene matches: 8. Germline loops: CDR1 SEHNR, CDR2 FQNEAQ (reference sequence).

This chain uses TRBV7-8 with TRBJ2-4; a weak D match, TRBD2 (5 bases). CDR3 length: 14 residues. Trimming took 1 base from V and 3 from J, leaving 7 bases between them. Germline V CDR1 and CDR2: SGHVS, FQNEAQ. This chain's CDR3 is CASSLGGYKNIQYF. DNA of the CDR3: TGTGCCAGCAGCTTAGGAGGGTACAAAAACATTCAGTACTTC.

The chain recombines TRBV19 with TRBJ2-7, with D possibly TRBD1 on 5 matching bases. V dropped 3 bases and J dropped 2 bases, with 11 bases sitting between them. The CDR3 extends over 14 amino acids. Germline lookup yields CDR1 LNHDA and CDR2 SQIVND (reference sequence). The CDR3 coding sequence is TGTGCCAGTAGTATTTGGGGCACCACCTACGAGCAGTACTTC. It codes for CASSIWGTTYEQYF.